The 7 T cell receptor beta chains presented below share a single source sample, sequenced in a study of cytomegalovirus exposure and HLA in healthy donors (dated by TCRdb to about 2017). The library was generated by the immunoSEQ multiplex PCR assay. The multiplex PCR relied on a mix of 60 forward primers for TCR Vbeta segments and 13 reverse primers for TCR Jbeta segments. Entries here come from immuneACCESS through TCRdb and include only in-frame sequences with V and J called. Some clones fail to appear in such tables; in the studies checked, an unresolved V gene covers under half of the shortfall, and the cause of the remainder is unknown. Present in this sample are approximately 100,000 clones, roughly 79% of which were seen just once. 3.8% of the sample is taken by the ten largest. The sequencing input was PBMCs. These receptors were collected from a woman between 40 and 55 years old in good health and CMV-seronegative.

The chain is built from TRBV9 and TRBJ2-3; 11 positions match TRBD2. The CDR3 totals 18 residues. The V gene end was trimmed by 0 bases and the J gene end by 0 bases; junction bases not matched to a gene: 6. Germline lookup yields CDR1 SGDLS and CDR2 YYNGEE. CDR3 sequence: CASSVVPSGGLSTDTQYF. For the CDR3, the DNA is TGTGCCAGCAGCGTAGTTCCTAGCGGGGGGCTGAGCACAGATACGCAGTATTTT.

This rearrangement joins TRBV6-5 to TRBJ2-1, with D perhaps matching TRBD1 (5 bases). The CDR3 length is 12 residues. Germline CDR1 and CDR2: MNHEY and SVGAGI. V was clipped by 4 bases and J by 8 bases, with 9 bases between them. This chain's CDR3 is CASSSWTHEQFF. The CDR3 DNA sequence: TGTGCCAGCAGTTCTTGGACACATGAGCAGTTCTTC.

The J gene is TRBJ1-1, the V gene TRBV5-6; D uncertain. The V gene's germline CDR1 is SGHDT and CDR2 YYEEEE. V shed 0 bases and J shed 7 bases, with 10 bases lying between them. This CDR3 has 13 residues. The CDR3 is CASSLALNGEAFF. The CDR3 DNA is TGTGCCAGCAGCTTGGCCCTGAACGGTGAAGCTTTCTTT.

V is TRBV7-2 and J is TRBJ2-5; TRBD1 is a possible D gene (5 bases). The CDR3 length is 12 residues. V lost 5 bases and J lost 2, with 6 bases in between. The V gene's germline CDR1 is SGHTA and CDR2 FQGNSA. The CDR3 DNA reads as TGTGCCAGCAGCCCAGGGCAAGAGACCCAGTACTTC. Translating it yields CASSPGQETQYF. Filled out from reference TRBV7-2 and TRBJ2-5, the complete variable domain reads GAGVSQSPSNKVTEKGKDVELRCDPISGHTALYWYRQSLGQGLEFLIYFQGNSAPDKSGLPSDRFSAERTGGSVSTLTIQRTQQEDSAVYLCASSPGQETQYFGPGTRLLVL.

The chain links TRBV5-4 to TRBJ2-7, with a possible D match to TRBD1 (6 bases). Germline V CDR1 and CDR2: SGHNT, YYREEE (reference sequence). The CDR3 length is 13 residues. V was pared by 4 bases and J by 9 bases, with 17 bases between. CDR3 region: CASSRDISGGQYF. CDR3 DNA sequence: TGTGCCAGCAGCAGGGACATAAGCGGCGGGCAGTACTTC.

The rearrangement uses TRBV19 and TRBJ2-5, with TRBD2 identical over 12 bases. Unmatched junction bases numbered 0, after V lost 2 bases and J lost 2 bases. This CDR3 contains 15 residues. CDR1 LNHDA and CDR2 SQIVND come from the germline V gene (reference sequence). CDR3 DNA: TGTGCCAGTAGTATACTAGCGGGGGGGCAAGAGACCCAGTACTTC. It translates to CASSILAGGQETQYF.

This clone occurred a few times. The genes are TRBV7-3 and TRBJ2-2, with 7 bases that match TRBD1. This CDR3 has 16 residues. CDR1 is SGHTA, CDR2 FQGTGA, per germline. V shed 5 bases, J shed 6 bases, and the junction held 12 bases outside the gene matches. DNA for the CDR3: TGTGCCAGCAGCAAAGGTCCCGACAGGGTCCCCGGGGAGCTGTTTTTT. Encoded protein: CASSKGPDRVPGELFF.